Below are 32 T cell receptor beta chains sequenced from a single sample in a study of blood T cell repertoires in COVID-19. Clones were sequenced by immunoSEQ multiplex PCR, and TCRdb holds only the in-frame ones, with some missing. This repertoire shows about 280,000 clones, nearly 90% found once; its top ten account for over 8.5%. The sample consisted of peripheral blood. The receptor set was obtained from a woman aged 25 to 45 with COVID-19, enrolled during active disease.

This clone came up a few times. The chain combines TRBV7-9 with TRBJ1-2; D ambiguous. The V gene's germline CDR1 is SEHNR and CDR2 FQNEAQ (reference sequence). CDR3 length: 13 residues. V was shortened by 5 bases and J by 7 bases, with 14 bases between the two germline ends. This chain's CDR3 is CASSPTSEGGYTF. In DNA form, the CDR3 reads TGTGCCAGCAGCCCTACATCGGAGGGTGGCTACACCTTC.

The rearrangement links TRBV6-5 to TRBJ2-2; 9 bases map to TRBD1. The CDR3 is 12 amino acids. Germline values: CDR1 MNHEY, CDR2 SVGAGI. V trimming: 8 bases; J trimming: 7 bases; junction bases outside the gene matches: 2. CDR3 nucleotide sequence: TGTGCCAGCGGACAGGGGAACGGGGAGCTGTTTTTT. This gives the protein CASGQGNGELFF.

The rearrangement joins TRBV29-1 to TRBJ1-6; D is unresolved. Germline CDR1 SQVTM, CDR2 ANQGSEA. V dropped 3 bases and J dropped 10 bases, with 13 bases sitting between them. The CDR3 totals 13 residues. CDR3 coding DNA: TGCAGCGTTGATGACGGGTTTGGGTCACCCCTCCACTTT. This sequence encodes CSVDDGFGSPLHF. Complete variable domain (other parts from reference TRBV29-1 and TRBJ1-6): SAVISQKPSRDICQRGTSLTIQCQVDSQVTMMFWYRQQPGQSLTLIATANQGSEATYESGFVIDKFPISRPNLTFSTLTVSNMSPEDSSIYLCSVDDGFGSPLHFGNGTRLTVT.

This chain connects TRBV6-5 to TRBJ1-1; TRBD1 matches 7 bases. The germline CDR1 and CDR2 sequences are MNHEY and SVGAGI. J was trimmed by 0 bases and V by 5 bases; bases with no gene match: 6. The CDR3 extends over 15 amino acids. The CDR3 coding sequence is TGTGCCAGCAGTCGGCCCGGGACAGTGAACACTGAAGCTTTCTTT. Its protein product is CASSRPGTVNTEAFF.

This sequence joins TRBV30 and TRBJ2-1, with 7 nucleotides matching TRBD2. CDR3 length: 14 residues. Trimming cost V 6 bases and J 7 bases; bases outside gene matches: 12. Germline-derived CDR1 and CDR2 are GTSNPN and SVGIG (reference sequence). CDR3 amino acids: CACPGSGVLNEQFF. The DNA of the CDR3 is TGTGCCTGCCCTGGGAGCGGGGTCCTGAATGAGCAGTTCTTC.

The chain combines TRBV5-6 with TRBJ2-2, with TRBD2 as a possible D gene (7 bases). This CDR3 is built from 13 residues. Germline lookup yields CDR1 SGHDT and CDR2 YYEEEE. V shed 4 bases and J shed 8 bases, with 12 bases lying between them. The CDR3 protein is CASSPGGRGELFF. DNA of the CDR3: TGTGCCAGCAGCCCGGGGGGCCGGGGGGAGCTGTTTTTT.

The rearrangement uses TRBV7-2 and TRBJ2-1; 7 positions match TRBD1. The V segment lost 3 bases and the J segment 9 bases; nucleotides outside the gene matches: 11. The CDR3 is made up of 15 amino acids. The V gene's germline CDR1 is SGHTA and CDR2 FQGNSA. CDR3 in amino acids: CASSLPLQGRGEQFF. The CDR3 DNA follows: TGTGCCAGCAGCTTGCCATTACAGGGGAGAGGTGAGCAGTTCTTC. The entire variable domain, with the rest obtained from reference TRBV7-2 and TRBJ2-1, is as follows: GAGVSQSPSNKVTEKGKDVELRCDPISGHTALYWYRQSLGQGLEFLIYFQGNSAPDKSGLPSDRFSAERTGGSVSTLTIQRTQQEDSAVYLCASSLPLQGRGEQFFGPGTRLTVL.

The chain joins TRBV30 to TRBJ2-7, with D possibly being TRBD1 (6 bases). Germline assignment: CDR1 GTSNPN and CDR2 SVGIG (reference sequence). Trimming left V 4 bases short and J 6 bases short, with 31 bases between. CDR3 length equals 18 residues. This CDR3 reads CAWNRVGLWDGTLGEQYF. The CDR3 DNA reads TGTGCCTGGAACAGGGTCGGGCTTTGGGACGGTACCCTTGGCGAGCAGTACTTC. The variable domain in full, with the rest retrieved from reference TRBV30 and TRBJ2-7, is SQTIHQWPATLVQPVGSPLSLECTVEGTSNPNLYWYRQAAGRGLQLLFYSVGIGQISSEVPQNLSASRPQDRQFILSSKKLLLSDSGFYLCAWNRVGLWDGTLGEQYFGPGTRLTVT.

The rearrangement links TRBV5-6 to TRBJ2-7; maybe TRBD2 (6 bases). Germline assignment: CDR1 SGHDT and CDR2 YYEEEE. The CDR3 runs to 12 residues. V was trimmed by 6 bases and J by 6 bases, leaving 13 bases between them. CDR3 DNA sequence: TGTGCCAGCAACACCCGGCGGGGCGAGCAGTACTTC. Protein sequence: CASNTRRGEQYF.

The CDR3 coding sequence is TGTGCCAGCAGTTTTGAGGGGGCAAAGGGCTACACCTTC. It translates to CASSFEGAKGYTF. This sequence joins TRBV27 and TRBJ1-2; 7 positions match TRBD1. This CDR3 has 13 residues. V shed 3 bases and J 8 bases; nucleotides not matched to a gene: 6. CDR1 is MNHEY and CDR2 is SMNVEV in the germline V gene (reference sequence).

As regards this clone: Additional DNA sequences in this sample encode the identical CDR3. The V call is TRBV18, the J call TRBJ2-7; TRBD1 matches at 11 bases. CDR3 size: 14 residues. V lost 3 bases and J lost 3; bases outside the gene matches: 1. CDR1 and CDR2 (germline): KGHSH, LQKENI. The CDR3 region is CASSPGQGVYEQYF. In DNA form, the CDR3 reads TGTGCCAGCTCACCGGGACAGGGGGTCTACGAGCAGTACTTC. Full variable domain (missing parts from reference TRBV18 and TRBJ2-7): NAGVMQNPRHLVRRRGQEARLRCSPMKGHSHVYWYRQLPEEGLKFMVYLQKENIIDESGMPKERFSAEFPKEGPSILRIQQVVRGDSAAYFCASSPGQGVYEQYFGPGTRLTVT.

V usage is TRBV29-1 and J usage is TRBJ1-2, with D possibly TRBD1 on 6 matching bases. V was pared by 4 bases and J by 8 bases, with 11 bases between. Germline V gives CDR1 SQVTM, CDR2 ANQGSEA. This CDR3 is 11 amino acids long. DNA of the CDR3: TGCAGCGTTGGAACAGGGCAAGGCTACACCTTC. The encoded protein is CSVGTGQGYTF.

The rearrangement uses TRBV13 and TRBJ1-2; TRBD1 aligns across 7 bases. Unmatched junction bases numbered 7, after V lost 9 bases and J lost 3 bases. The CDR3 loop spans 13 amino acids. Germline assignment: CDR1 PRHDT and CDR2 FYEKMQ (reference sequence). CDR3 sequence: CASRQGWDYGYTF. CDR3 nucleotides: TGTGCCAGTCGACAGGGTTGGGACTATGGCTACACCTTC.

The J gene is TRBJ1-1, the V gene TRBV3-1 (or the pseudogene TRBV3-2); D gene ambiguous. CDR1 and CDR2 from the germline V gene are LGHDT and YNNKEL (reference sequence). This CDR3 comprises 14 residues. V lost 4 bases, J lost 3 bases, and 12 bases lay in between. DNA of the CDR3: TGTGCCAGCAGCCTTGTCGGGTCCTACACTGAAGCTTTCTTT. Translated, it gives CASSLVGSYTEAFF.

V is TRBV7-9 and J is TRBJ2-7, with D maybe TRBD2 (6 bases). The V and J ends lost 3 bases and 0 bases respectively, with 6 bases between them. This CDR3 contains 13 residues. CDR1 is SEHNR, CDR2 FQNEAQ, per germline (reference sequence). The CDR3 reads CASSFGGSYEQYF. As DNA, the CDR3 is TGTGCCAGCAGCTTCGGGGGCTCCTACGAGCAGTACTTC.

CDR3 protein: CASSPPSGGSQETQYF. The CDR3 nucleotides are TGTGCCAGCTCACCACCCTCGGGGGGGTCGCAAGAGACCCAGTACTTC. The chain uses TRBV18 and TRBJ2-5; 8 positions agree with TRBD2. Losses at the gene ends were 0 bases for V and 2 bases for J; bases not matched to a gene: 5. CDR1 KGHSH and CDR2 LQKENI come from the germline V gene. This CDR3 is 16 amino acids long.

The V gene is TRBV19, the J gene TRBJ2-6, with D possibly being TRBD2 (5 bases). Trimming took 3 bases from V and 4 from J, leaving 13 bases between them. CDR1 and CDR2 from the germline V gene are LNHDA and SQIVND (reference sequence). The CDR3 has 16 residues. The CDR3 sequence is CASSIFSGSGANVLTF. The CDR3 DNA follows: TGTGCCAGTAGTATTTTCTCGGGGAGCGGGGCCAACGTCCTGACTTTC.

The chain combines TRBV15 with TRBJ1-2, with D hard to call. Germline-derived CDR1 and CDR2 are LNHNV and YYDKDF (reference sequence). Trimming removed 0 bases at V and 8 bases at J, with 7 bases between. This CDR3 contains 12 residues. Here the CDR3 reads CATSRDFRGYTF. CDR3 sequence (DNA): TGTGCCACCAGCAGAGATTTTCGGGGCTACACCTTC.

This chain links TRBV6-5 with TRBJ2-7, with D maybe TRBD1 (5 bases). The germline V and J ends were trimmed by 11 bases and 0 bases, with 17 bases remaining between them. This CDR3 region has 14 residues. Per germline, CDR1 MNHEY and CDR2 SVGAGI. CDR3 DNA sequence: TGTGCCGGGGCAACGACGTCGAGCTCCTACGAGCAGTACTTC. It codes for CAGATTSSSYEQYF.

The CDR3 region has the DNA TGTGCCAGCTCGTCGGGGGACCCCGGGGAGCTGTTTTTT. Translating gives CASSSGDPGELFF. The chain joins TRBV18 to TRBJ2-2, with TRBD2 as a possible D gene (6 bases). Germline V lookup: CDR1 KGHSH, CDR2 LQKENI. V was shortened by 6 bases and J by 6 bases, with 11 bases between the two germline ends. The CDR3 runs 13 residues.

The chain carries TRBV27 and TRBJ1-1; D is possibly TRBD1 (5 bases). The CDR3 sequence is 16 residues long. V was clipped by 5 bases and J by 3 bases, with 19 bases between them. Looked up from germline, CDR1 is MNHEY and CDR2 is SMNVEV (reference sequence). The CDR3 sequence: CASSQVAGSRYTEAFF. The CDR3 DNA sequence: TGTGCCAGCAGTCAAGTAGCAGGGTCCCGATACACTGAAGCTTTCTTT.

This clone was detected once. The chain links TRBV5-5 to TRBJ1-6; the match to TRBD1 covers 7 bases. The CDR3 runs 15 residues. V was pared by 4 bases and J by 9 bases, with 10 bases of the junction left unmatched. CDR1 and CDR2 (germline): SGHKS, YYEKEE (reference sequence). This chain's CDR3 is CASSARQGGGSPLHF. CDR3 sequence (DNA): TGTGCCAGCAGCGCACGACAGGGAGGAGGTTCACCCCTCCACTTT.

This chain joins TRBV5-1 and TRBJ2-7; TRBD2 matches at 15 bases. CDR1 and CDR2 from the germline V gene are SGHRS and YFSETQ. This CDR3 comprises 15 residues. The J segment lost 6 bases and the V segment lost 4 bases, leaving 5 bases of the junction unmatched. CDR3 sequence reads: CASSRTSGGASEQYF. The CDR3 region has the DNA TGCGCCAGCAGCCGGACTAGCGGGGGGGCCAGCGAGCAGTACTTC.

The V and J genes are TRBV5-8 and TRBJ2-7; tentative D call: TRBD1 (6 bases). The CDR3 has 14 residues. V lost 1 base to trimming and J lost 5 bases, with 13 bases between them. Germline CDR1 and CDR2: SGHTS and YDEGEE. CDR3: CASSLPQGLNEQYF. The CDR3 coding sequence is TGTGCCAGCAGCTTGCCACAGGGCCTCAACGAGCAGTACTTC. Filled out from reference TRBV5-8 and TRBJ2-7, the complete variable domain reads EAGVTQSPTHLIKTRGQQATLRCSPISGHTSVYWYQQALGLGLQFLLWYDEGEERNRGNFPPRFSGRQFPNYSSELNVNALELEDSALYLCASSLPQGLNEQYFGPGTRLTVT.

V and J are TRBV6-5 and TRBJ1-6; D is unclear. The germline V gene encodes CDR1 MNHEY and CDR2 SVGAGI. Trimming removed 0 bases from V and 9 bases from J, with 12 bases in between. The CDR3 runs to 15 residues. The CDR3 nucleotides are TGTGCCAGCAGTTACTCCGGAGTGGGTAGTTCACCCCTCCACTTT. It encodes CASSYSGVGSSPLHF.

This clone was counted between two and nine times. The CDR3 DNA reads TGTGCCAGCAGCCAAGTAGGAGCCAGGGCTACCTACGAGCAGTACTTC. Protein sequence: CASSQVGARATYEQYF. J is TRBJ2-7 and V is TRBV3-1 (or the pseudogene TRBV3-2); the D gene is possibly TRBD1 (5 bases). Trimming shortened V by 1 base and J by 2 bases, and 15 bases separated the two germline ends. Germline V lookup: CDR1 LGHDT, CDR2 YNNKEL (reference sequence). The CDR3 length is 16 residues.

This chain joins TRBV2 and TRBJ1-1, with 7 bases identical to TRBD1. V was pared by 5 bases and J by 3 bases, with 3 bases of the junction left unmatched. Germline V CDR1 and CDR2: SNHLY, FYNNEI. The CDR3 is 13 amino acids. The CDR3 nucleotides are TGTGCCAGCAGTCTCGACAGGGACACTGAAGCTTTCTTT. This codes for CASSLDRDTEAFF. The full variable domain, its missing parts supplied by reference TRBV2 and TRBJ1-1, is EPEVTQTPSHQVTQMGQEVILRCVPISNHLYFYWYRQILGQKVEFLVSFYNNEISEKSEIFDDQFSVERPDGSNFTLKIRSTKLEDSAMYFCASSLDRDTEAFFGQGTRLTVV.

The chain links TRBV4-1 to TRBJ1-2, with D possibly matching TRBD1 (5 bases). The CDR3 has 15 residues. The V gene lost 6 bases and the J gene lost 6 bases, with 20 bases spanning the gap. Germline V lookup: CDR1 MGHRA, CDR2 YSYEKL. The CDR3 DNA reads as TGCGCCAGCAGTCCGCCGGGGAGGGGAGGTAATGGCTACACCTTC. This sequence encodes CASSPPGRGGNGYTF.

This sequence joins TRBV4-2 and TRBJ2-2; no firm D call. Germline CDR1 reads LGHNA; CDR2 reads YNFKEQ. The V and J ends lost 0 bases and 1 base respectively, with 9 bases between them. The CDR3 loop spans 16 amino acids. The CDR3 loop is CASSQDAPMNTGELFF. The CDR3, as DNA: TGTGCCAGCAGCCAAGATGCGCCGATGAACACCGGGGAGCTGTTTTTT.

The rearrangement links TRBV23-1 to TRBJ2-5, with 8 bases lining up with TRBD1. TRBV23-1 is marked as an open reading frame, function uncertain. Trimming cost V 3 bases and J 3 bases; bases outside gene matches: 9. There are 16 residues in the CDR3. The CDR3 DNA reads TGCGCCAGCAGTCATCCTGTCAGGGGGCTTGAAGAGACCCAGTACTTC. It encodes CASSHPVRGLEETQYF.

The chain combines TRBV4-1 with TRBJ2-1, with 12 bases identical to TRBD2. The CDR3 spans 17 residues. Germline V gene data show CDR1 as MGHRA and CDR2 as YSYEKL. Losses at the gene ends were 1 base for V and 6 bases for J; bases not matched to a gene: 7. The CDR3 loop is CASSQGLAGGLSNEQFF. CDR3 DNA sequence: TGCGCCAGCAGCCAAGGGCTAGCGGGGGGGCTTAGCAATGAGCAGTTCTTC.

This chain uses TRBV2 with TRBJ1-5; D might be TRBD1 (5 bases). The CDR3 contains 13 residues. Trimming cost V 6 bases and J 3 bases, with 9 bases left between them. The V gene's germline CDR1 is SNHLY and CDR2 FYNNEI. The CDR3 protein is CASRQGLNQPQHF. For the CDR3, the DNA is TGTGCCAGCAGGCAGGGACTCAATCAGCCCCAGCATTTT.